This is a list of T cell receptor beta chains from one sample in a study of vaccination effects on CD4 cells after COVID-19. No cognate antigen is known for these TCRs. Assay: immunoSEQ multiplex PCR; the TCRdb copy retains only in-frame clones and omits some. The table records under 20,000 clones, just under 70% of them present only once. This specimen consisted of CD4+ T cells from PBMCs cultured with SARS-CoV-2 spike peptides, obtained after COVID-19 vaccination. Receptors originate from a human donor who received a COVID-19 vaccine. CDR3s include the opening cysteine and the closing phenylalanine or tryptophan. D genes are given only for firm matches. Where a row states a size, it is once, few, many or the class of an expanded clone; other rows omit it.

d_call: .
j_call: TRBJ2-3
v_call: TRBV7-9
clone_size: .
cdr3_nt: TGTGCCAGCAGCCCGGGGACATTCGGAGATACGCAGTATTTT
cdr3_aa: CASSPGTFGDTQYF

d_call: .
j_call: TRBJ2-3
v_call: TRBV28
clone_size: .
cdr3_nt: TGTGCCAGCCGCCGGACTGGGAAACCTAGCACAGATACGCAGTATTTT
cdr3_aa: CASRRTGKPSTDTQYF

d_call: .
j_call: TRBJ2-7
v_call: TRBV7-9
clone_size: once
cdr3_nt: TGTGCCAGCAGCCCGGCGTGGACAGCAACCTACGAGCAGTACTTC
cdr3_aa: CASSPAWTATYEQYF

d_call: .
j_call: TRBJ1-3
v_call: TRBV7-3
clone_size: .
cdr3_nt: TGTGCCAGCAGCTTAAGGCGGGGAAACACCATATATTTT
cdr3_aa: CASSLRRGNTIYF

d_call: .
j_call: TRBJ2-7
v_call: TRBV1
clone_size: .
cdr3_nt: TGCACCAGCAGCCAAGATCTTGCTAGCGGGGGAACTTTGAGCTCCTACGAGCAGTACTTC
cdr3_aa: CTSSQDLASGGTLSSYEQYF

d_call: .
j_call: TRBJ2-1
v_call: TRBV24-1
clone_size: .
cdr3_nt: TGTGCCACCAGTGACTCGGACCTCGGGGTGGTTGAGCAGTTCTTC
cdr3_aa: CATSDSDLGVVEQFF

d_call: .
j_call: TRBJ1-3
v_call: TRBV9
clone_size: .
cdr3_nt: TGTGCCAGCAGCGTATCGGTTGGGGACTCTGGAAACACCATATATTTT
cdr3_aa: CASSVSVGDSGNTIYF

d_call: TRBD1
j_call: TRBJ1-1
v_call: TRBV27
clone_size: .
cdr3_nt: TGTGCCAGCGCCCGGGACAGGGGGCGACCTGAAGCTTTCTTT
cdr3_aa: CASARDRGRPEAFF

d_call: .
j_call: TRBJ2-1
v_call: TRBV7-2
clone_size: .
cdr3_nt: TGTGCCAGCAGCTTCAACAATGAGCAGTTCTTC
cdr3_aa: CASSFNNEQFF

d_call: TRBD1
j_call: TRBJ2-3
v_call: TRBV7-9
clone_size: .
cdr3_nt: TGTGCCAGCAGCCCGGGGGACAGGTTTCCTCGCACAGATACGCAGTATTTT
cdr3_aa: CASSPGDRFPRTDTQYF

d_call: .
j_call: TRBJ1-2
v_call: TRBV7-9
clone_size: few
cdr3_nt: TGTGCCAGCAGCCCTGGGACGGGAGGCTATGGCTACACCTTC
cdr3_aa: CASSPGTGGYGYTF

d_call: TRBD2
j_call: TRBJ2-2
v_call: TRBV20-1
clone_size: .
cdr3_nt: TGCAGTGCTAGTTCCGGGACTAGCGGGACCGGGGAGCTGTTTTTT
cdr3_aa: CSASSGTSGTGELFF

d_call: TRBD1
j_call: TRBJ1-2
v_call: TRBV6-5
clone_size: medium-sized
cdr3_nt: TGTGCCAGCAGTCCCCGGACAGGGGGAATCTATGGCTACACCTTC
cdr3_aa: CASSPRTGGIYGYTF